The clone carrying this T cell receptor (beta chain) appeared many times. The TCR cDNA carried a universal primer site and UMIs from 5'RACE template switching. TCRdb reanalysed the 5' RACE reads using MiXCR and keeps one entry per CDR3 protein. The table lists more than 50,000 distinct CDR3 sequences, approximately 6% of them singletons. This record belongs to a study of T cells after yellow fever vaccination. The study, taken as a whole, reports: Once the booster was given, most primary-vaccination clones reappeared, at just over 95% for CD4 and around 90% for CD8.

This CDR3 is 14 amino acids long. In germline, CDR1 is SGHKS, CDR2 YYEKEE (reference sequence). V shed 0 bases and J shed 0 bases, with 6 bases lying between them. Specimen: PBMCs, either bulk or a sorted T-cell subset (CD4+, CD8+, memory, or dextramer-sorted; not recorded which), collected on the day of the yellow fever booster vaccination. J is TRBJ2-5 and V is TRBV5-5; the D is unclear. This clonotype originated in a man aged 18-30 years who received the YFV17D yellow fever vaccine. Here the CDR3 DNA reads TGTGCCAGCAGCTTGGACAGAGACCAAGAGACCCAGTACTTC. As protein: CASSLDRDQETQYF.